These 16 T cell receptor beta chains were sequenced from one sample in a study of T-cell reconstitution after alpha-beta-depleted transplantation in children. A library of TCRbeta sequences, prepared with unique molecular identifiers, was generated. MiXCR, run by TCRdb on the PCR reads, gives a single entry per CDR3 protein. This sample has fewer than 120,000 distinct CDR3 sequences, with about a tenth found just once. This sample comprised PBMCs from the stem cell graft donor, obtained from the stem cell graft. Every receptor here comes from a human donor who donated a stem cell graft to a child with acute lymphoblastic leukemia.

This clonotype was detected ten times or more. This CDR3 reads CASKLEVGQETQYF. CDR3 sequence (DNA): TGTGCCAGCAAGCTTGAGGTCGGTCAAGAGACCCAGTACTTC. The genes are TRBV18 and TRBJ2-5; D remains ambiguous. CDR3 size: 14 residues. Trimming shortened V by 8 bases and J by 2 bases, and 15 bases separated the two germline ends. Germline CDR1 KGHSH, CDR2 LQKENI.

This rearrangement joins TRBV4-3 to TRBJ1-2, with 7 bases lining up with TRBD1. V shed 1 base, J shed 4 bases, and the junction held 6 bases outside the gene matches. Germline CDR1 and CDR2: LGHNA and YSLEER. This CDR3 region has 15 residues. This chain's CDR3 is CASSQVGDRVYGYTF. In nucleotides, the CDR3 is TGCGCCAGCAGCCAAGTAGGCGACAGGGTCTATGGCTACACCTTC.

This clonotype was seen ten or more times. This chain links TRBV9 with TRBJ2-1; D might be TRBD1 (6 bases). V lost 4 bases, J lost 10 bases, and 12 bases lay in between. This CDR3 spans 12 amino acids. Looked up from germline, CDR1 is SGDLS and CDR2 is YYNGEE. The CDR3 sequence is CASSFTGSEQFF. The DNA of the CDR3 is TGTGCCAGCAGCTTTACAGGGTCCGAGCAGTTCTTC.

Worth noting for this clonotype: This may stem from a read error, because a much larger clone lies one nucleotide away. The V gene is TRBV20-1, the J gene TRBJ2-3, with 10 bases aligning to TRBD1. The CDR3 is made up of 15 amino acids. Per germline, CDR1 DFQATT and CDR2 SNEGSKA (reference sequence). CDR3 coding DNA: TGCACTGCTGATTTAGGGGACAGGGGACTCGATACGCAGTATTTT. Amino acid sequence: CTADLGDRGLDTQYF.

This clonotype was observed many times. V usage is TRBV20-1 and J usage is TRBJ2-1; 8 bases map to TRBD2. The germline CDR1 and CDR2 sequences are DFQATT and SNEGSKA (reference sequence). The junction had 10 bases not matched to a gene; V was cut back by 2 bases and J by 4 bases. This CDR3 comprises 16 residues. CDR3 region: CSARPRFTSGYNEQFF. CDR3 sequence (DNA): TGCAGTGCTAGACCCCGCTTCACTAGCGGTTACAATGAGCAGTTCTTC.

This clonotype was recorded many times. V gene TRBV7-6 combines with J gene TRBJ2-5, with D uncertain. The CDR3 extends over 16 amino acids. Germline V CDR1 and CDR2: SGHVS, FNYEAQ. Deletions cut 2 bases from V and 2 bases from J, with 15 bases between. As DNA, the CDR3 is TGTGCCAGCAGCTTACCCCCCCCGGGCGGTCAAGAGACCCAGTACTTC. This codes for CASSLPPPGGQETQYF.

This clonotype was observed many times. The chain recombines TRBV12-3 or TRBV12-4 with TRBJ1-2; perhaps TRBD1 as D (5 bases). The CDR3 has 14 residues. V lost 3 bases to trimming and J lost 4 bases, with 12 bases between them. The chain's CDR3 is CASSFKGSGYGYTF. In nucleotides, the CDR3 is TGTGCCAGCAGTTTTAAGGGGAGCGGCTATGGCTACACCTTC.

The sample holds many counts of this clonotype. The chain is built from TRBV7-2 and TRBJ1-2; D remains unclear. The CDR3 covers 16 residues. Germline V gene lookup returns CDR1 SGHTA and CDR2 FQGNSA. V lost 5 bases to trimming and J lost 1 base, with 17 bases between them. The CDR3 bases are TGTGCCAGCAGCCCCGCGGGATTTGTCAATAACTATGGCTACACCTTC. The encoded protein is CASSPAGFVNNYGYTF.

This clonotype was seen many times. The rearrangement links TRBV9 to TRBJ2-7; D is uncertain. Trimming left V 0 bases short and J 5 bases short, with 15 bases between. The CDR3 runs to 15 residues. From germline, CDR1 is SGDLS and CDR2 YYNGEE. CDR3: CASSVGLGTFDEQYF. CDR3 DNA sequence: TGTGCCAGCAGCGTAGGGCTGGGTACCTTCGACGAGCAGTACTTC.

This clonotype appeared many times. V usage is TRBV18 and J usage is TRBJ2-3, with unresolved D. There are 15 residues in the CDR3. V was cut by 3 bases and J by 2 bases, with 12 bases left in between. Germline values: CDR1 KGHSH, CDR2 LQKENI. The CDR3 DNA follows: TGTGCCAGCTCACCGCAGGAGACACCCACAGATACGCAGTATTTT. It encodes CASSPQETPTDTQYF.

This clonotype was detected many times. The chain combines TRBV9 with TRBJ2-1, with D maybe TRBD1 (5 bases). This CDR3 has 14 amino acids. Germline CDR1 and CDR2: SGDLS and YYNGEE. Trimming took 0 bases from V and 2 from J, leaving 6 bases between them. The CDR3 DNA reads TGTGCCAGCAGCGTAGGACAGACCTACAATGAGCAGTTCTTC. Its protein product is CASSVGQTYNEQFF.

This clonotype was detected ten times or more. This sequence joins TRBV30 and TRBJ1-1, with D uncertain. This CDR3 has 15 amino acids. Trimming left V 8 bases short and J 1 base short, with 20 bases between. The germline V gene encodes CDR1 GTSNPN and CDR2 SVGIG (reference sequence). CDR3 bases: TGTGCCAGCCCCCGCCGGGCGGGAGAGAACACTGAAGCTTTCTTT. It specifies CASPRRAGENTEAFF.

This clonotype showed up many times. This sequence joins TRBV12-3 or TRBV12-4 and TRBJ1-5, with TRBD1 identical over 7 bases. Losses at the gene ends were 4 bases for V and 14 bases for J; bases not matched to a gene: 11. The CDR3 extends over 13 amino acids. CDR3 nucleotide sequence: TGTGCCAGCAGTTCGACAGGGTGGAAAGTTGAGCATTTT. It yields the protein CASSSTGWKVEHF.

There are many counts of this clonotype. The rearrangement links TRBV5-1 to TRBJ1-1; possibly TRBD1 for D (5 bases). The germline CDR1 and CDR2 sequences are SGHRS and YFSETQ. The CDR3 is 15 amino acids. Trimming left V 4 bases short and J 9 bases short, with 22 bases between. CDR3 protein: CASSLKQGTPDQAFF. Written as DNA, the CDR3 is TGCGCCAGCAGCCTTAAACAAGGGACGCCAGACCAAGCTTTCTTT.

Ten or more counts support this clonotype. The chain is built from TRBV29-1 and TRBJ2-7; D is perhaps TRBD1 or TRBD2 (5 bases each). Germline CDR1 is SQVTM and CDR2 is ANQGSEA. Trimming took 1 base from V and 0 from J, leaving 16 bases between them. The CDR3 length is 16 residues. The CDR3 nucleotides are TGCAGCGTTGAAGTACCTCGGGACGGAAGCTCCTACGAGCAGTACTTC. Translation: CSVEVPRDGSSYEQYF.

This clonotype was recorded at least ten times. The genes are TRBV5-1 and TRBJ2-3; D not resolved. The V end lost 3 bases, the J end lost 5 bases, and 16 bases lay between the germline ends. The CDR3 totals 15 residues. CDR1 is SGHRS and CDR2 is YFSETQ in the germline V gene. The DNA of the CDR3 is TGCGCCAGCAGCTCCGGACGGAATCGGGTAGATACGCAGTATTTT. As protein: CASSSGRNRVDTQYF.